The 27 T cell receptor beta chains in this list originate from one sample, sequenced in a study of cytomegalovirus exposure and HLA in healthy donors. TCRdb's copy holds only in-frame clones and misses some; the assay was immunoSEQ multiplex PCR. The table shows tens of thousands of clones, with 85% to 95% occurring only once. The sequenced material came from PBMCs. Receptors were obtained from a woman between 18 and 29 years old in good health and CMV-seropositive.

Written as DNA, the CDR3 is TGTGCCTGGAATCCGGGAATCCATAATTCACCCCTCCACTTT. Translation: CAWNPGIHNSPLHF. V gene TRBV30 combines with J gene TRBJ1-6; D gene unclear. The length of the CDR3 is 14 residues. The germline gives CDR1 GTSNPN, CDR2 SVGIG (reference sequence). V shed 4 bases and J shed 5 bases, with 12 bases lying between them.

The chain joins TRBV5-1 to TRBJ2-3; possible D gene TRBD2, 6 bases. CDR3 length equals 17 residues. Trimming stripped 4 bases from V and 1 base from J, with 19 bases between. Per germline, CDR1 SGHRS and CDR2 YFSETQ. The CDR3 loop reads CASSPARASEGTDTQYF. The CDR3 DNA follows: TGCGCCAGCAGCCCCGCCAGGGCTAGCGAAGGCACAGATACGCAGTATTTT.

CDR3 residues: CASREDRVDIQYF. CDR3 DNA: TGTGCCAGCAGGGAGGACAGGGTGGACATTCAGTACTTC. The chain links TRBV5-4 to TRBJ2-4; 8 bases line up with TRBD1. V lost 5 bases, J lost 8 bases, and 6 bases stayed unmatched. The CDR3 sequence is 13 residues long. In germline, CDR1 is SGHNT, CDR2 YYREEE (reference sequence).

The genes are TRBV11-2 and TRBJ1-1, with D unclear. Germline assignment: CDR1 SGHAT and CDR2 FQNNGV. V shed 5 bases and J shed 1 base, with 17 bases lying between them. The CDR3 covers 16 residues. For the CDR3, the DNA is TGTGCCAGCAGCCCCCGGGGTACTGGGAAGAACACTGAAGCTTTCTTT. Its translation is CASSPRGTGKNTEAFF. The full variable domain, in which reference TRBV11-2 and TRBJ1-1 provide the parts outside the CDR3, is EAGVAQSPRYKIIEKRQSVAFWCNPISGHATLYWYQQILGQGPKLLIQFQNNGVVDDSQLPKDRFSAERLKGVDSTLKIQPAKLEDSAVYLCASSPRGTGKNTEAFFGQGTRLTVV.

The rearrangement links TRBV2 to TRBJ2-1; weak D call: TRBD2 (5 bases). Trimming shortened V by 2 bases and J by 7 bases, and 6 bases separated the two germline ends. Germline lookup yields CDR1 SNHLY and CDR2 FYNNEI. This CDR3 is built from 12 residues. The CDR3 DNA follows: TGTGCCAGCAGTGAACGGGGAAATGAGCAGTTCTTC. The encoded protein is CASSERGNEQFF.

This clone has ten or more counts. The chain links TRBV7-7 to TRBJ2-2; 7 nucleotides match TRBD2. The CDR3 extends over 14 amino acids. Looked up from germline, CDR1 is SSHAT and CDR2 is FNYEAQ (reference sequence). The V gene end was trimmed by 4 bases and the J gene end by 4 bases; junction bases not matched to a gene: 3. The DNA of the CDR3 is TGTGCCAGCAGCTCTAGCGGCCTCACCGGGGAGCTGTTTTTT. Residues: CASSSSGLTGELFF.

This chain links TRBV7-9 with TRBJ2-3; D not resolved. The CDR3 consists of 15 residues. Trimming left V 1 base short and J 2 bases short, with 10 bases between. CDR1 and CDR2 (germline): SEHNR, FQNEAQ (reference sequence). In DNA, the CDR3 is TGTGCCAGCAGCTTAGTAGTAACCCCCACAGATACGCAGTATTTT. Its translation: CASSLVVTPTDTQYF. Full variable domain (missing parts from reference TRBV7-9 and TRBJ2-3): DTGVSQNPRHKITKRGQNVTFRCDPISEHNRLYWYRQTLGQGPEFLTYFQNEAQLEKSRLLSDRFSAERPKGSFSTLEIQRTEQGDSAMYLCASSLVVTPTDTQYFGPGTRLTVL.

The V call is TRBV4-1, the J call TRBJ2-3; TRBD2 matches 14 bases. Unmatched junction bases numbered 6, after V lost 2 bases and J lost 8 bases. CDR1 is MGHRA and CDR2 is YSYEKL in the germline V gene. The CDR3 has 16 amino acids. This CDR3 is CASSQPGLAGVITQYF. CDR3 bases: TGCGCCAGCAGCCAACCGGGACTAGCGGGAGTCATTACGCAGTATTTT.

The chain joins TRBV6-5 to TRBJ2-7; TRBD1 matches 7 bases. Germline-derived CDR1 and CDR2 are MNHEY and SVGAGI. The CDR3 has 15 residues. Trimming at V came to 6 bases and at J to 2 bases, leaving 10 bases not matched to a gene. Written as DNA, the CDR3 is TGTGCCAGCAGGGGCAGACAGGGAGAGACCTACGAGCAGTACTTC. Translating gives CASRGRQGETYEQYF.

V is TRBV19 and J is TRBJ1-3, with a weak D call TRBD1 (6 bases). Germline CDR1 LNHDA, CDR2 SQIVND (reference sequence). This CDR3 is built from 13 residues. V gave up 6 bases and J gave up 2 bases, with 8 bases separating them. CDR3 DNA: TGTGCCAGTAGACAGGGTACTGGAAACACCATATATTTT. It codes for CASRQGTGNTIYF.

V usage is TRBV20-1 and J usage is TRBJ2-7, with D possibly being TRBD1 (6 bases). Germline V gene lookup returns CDR1 DFQATT and CDR2 SNEGSKA (reference sequence). The CDR3 runs 11 residues. V shed 6 bases and J shed 4 bases, with 10 bases lying between them. The CDR3 DNA follows: TGCAGTGCGAGGGGGACGTACGAGCAGTACTTC. It specifies CSARGTYEQYF.

This clone was seen just once. The chain couples TRBV7-9 to TRBJ2-7; D possibly corresponds to TRBD2 (7 bases). There are 16 residues in the CDR3. Trimming took off 6 bases at V and 6 bases at J, with 24 bases between the two ends. Germline V CDR1 and CDR2: SEHNR, FQNEAQ (reference sequence). CDR3 coding DNA: TGTGCCAGCAGTCTACCCCTAGTGGGGGGGCAAGGCGAGCAGTACTTC. This codes for CASSLPLVGGQGEQYF.

The chain joins TRBV7-3 to TRBJ2-3, with TRBD2 matching over 11 bases. Unmatched junction bases numbered 1, after V lost 4 bases and J lost 4 bases. Germline V gene data show CDR1 as SGHTA and CDR2 as FQGTGA. The CDR3 loop spans 14 amino acids. The CDR3 is CASSSLAGADTQYF. For the CDR3, the DNA is TGTGCCAGCAGCTCACTAGCGGGGGCAGATACGCAGTATTTT.

This rearrangement joins TRBV28 to TRBJ1-2; tentatively, D is TRBD1 (5 bases). V lost 5 bases, J lost 5 bases, and 18 bases lay in between. This CDR3 contains 15 residues. Looked up from germline, CDR1 is MDHEN and CDR2 is SYDVKM. The CDR3 bases are TGTGCCAGCAGTCAGGGTGGGGATCTTGATTATGGCTACACCTTC. Amino acid sequence: CASSQGGDLDYGYTF.

The chain has TRBV27 and TRBJ2-2; a weak D match, TRBD2 (7 bases). V shed 3 bases and J shed 4 bases, with 15 bases lying between them. Looked up from germline, CDR1 is MNHEY and CDR2 is SMNVEV (reference sequence). There are 16 residues in the CDR3. CDR3 protein: CASSFWGGAGTGELFF. For the CDR3, the DNA is TGTGCCAGCAGTTTCTGGGGGGGGGCTGGCACCGGGGAGCTGTTTTTT.

The CDR3 region is CASSRDRVTEAFF. The DNA for the CDR3 is TGTGCCAGCTCACGGGACAGGGTCACTGAAGCTTTCTTT. The chain uses TRBV18 and TRBJ1-1, with 9 bases matching TRBD1. The J segment lost 4 bases and the V segment lost 4 bases, leaving 1 base of the junction unmatched. CDR1 and CDR2 from the germline V gene are KGHSH and LQKENI. This CDR3 comprises 13 residues.

V gene TRBV6-5 combines with J gene TRBJ2-4; 8 bases are a match to TRBD2. Unmatched junction bases numbered 4, after V lost 6 bases and J lost 0 bases. This CDR3 has 15 amino acids. CDR1 MNHEY and CDR2 SVGAGI come from the germline V gene. CDR3 residues: CASSGGGLAKNIQYF. The CDR3 nucleotides read TGTGCCAGCAGCGGGGGGGGATTAGCCAAAAACATTCAGTACTTC.

The chain combines TRBV5-1 with TRBJ2-1, with D unresolved. The V end was cut by 1 base, the J end by 1 base, with 12 bases between. The CDR3 contains 16 residues. Germline CDR1 SGHRS, CDR2 YFSETQ. The CDR3 reads CASSLTQVGSYNEQFF. The CDR3 DNA sequence: TGCGCCAGCAGCTTGACGCAGGTTGGGTCCTACAATGAGCAGTTCTTC. Using reference TRBV5-1 and TRBJ2-1 for the parts outside the CDR3, the full variable domain is KAGVTQTPRYLIKTRGQQVTLSCSPISGHRSVSWYQQTPGQGLQFLFEYFSETQRNKGNFPGRFSGRQFSNSRSEMNVSTLELGDSALYLCASSLTQVGSYNEQFFGPGTRLTVL.

The chain joins TRBV9 to TRBJ2-1, with D unresolved. The CDR3 contains 11 residues. Per the germline V gene, CDR1 is SGDLS and CDR2 is YYNGEE. V lost 4 bases, J lost 5 bases, and 4 bases lay in between. The CDR3 loop is CASSPNNEQFF. CDR3 sequence (DNA): TGTGCCAGCAGCCCTAACAATGAGCAGTTCTTC.

The chain uses TRBV4-1 and TRBJ2-1; a possible D gene is TRBD2 (5 bases). The CDR3 is 15 amino acids. The V gene's germline CDR1 is MGHRA and CDR2 YSYEKL. Trimming shortened V by 0 bases and J by 15 bases, and 21 bases separated the two germline ends. The CDR3 nucleotides read TGCGCCAGCAGCCAAGAACCCATACTAGTGCACCGAGTGTTCTTC. Its translation: CASSQEPILVHRVFF.

This clone was seen just once. The chain couples TRBV6-4 to TRBJ2-1; D is undetermined. Trimming removed 0 bases from V and 7 bases from J, with 4 bases in between. The CDR3 consists of 12 residues. Germline lookup yields CDR1 MRHNA and CDR2 SNTAGT. This CDR3 is CASSDSQNEQFF. Written as DNA, the CDR3 is TGTGCCAGCAGTGACTCCCAAAATGAGCAGTTCTTC.

The genes are TRBV27 and TRBJ2-7, with 10 bases identical to TRBD2. The V gene's germline CDR1 is MNHEY and CDR2 SMNVEV (reference sequence). V shed 6 bases, J shed 5 bases, and the junction held 7 bases outside the gene matches. The CDR3 runs 14 residues. As DNA, the CDR3 is TGTGCCAGCAGCGCCGGGACTAGCGTCCACGAGCAGTACTTC. Protein: CASSAGTSVHEQYF.

The CDR3 sequence is CASSTGPRGGDTQYF. CDR3 nucleotide sequence: TGTGCCAGCAGTACCGGCCCCCGAGGAGGAGATACGCAGTATTTT. The rearrangement joins TRBV6-5 to TRBJ2-3; TRBD2 might be the D (5 bases). Trimming left V 5 bases short and J 5 bases short, with 17 bases between. The CDR3 is made up of 15 amino acids. The germline V gene has CDR1 MNHEY and CDR2 SVGAGI.

The rearrangement joins TRBV15 to TRBJ2-7; D might be TRBD1 or TRBD2, each matching 6 bases. V shed 5 bases and J shed 5 bases, with 22 bases lying between them. Germline CDR1 and CDR2: LNHNV and YYDKDF (reference sequence). This CDR3 region has 16 residues. The CDR3 loop reads CATSGGLTGVRNEQYF. The CDR3 DNA reads TGTGCCACCAGCGGAGGGCTGACAGGCGTCAGGAACGAGCAGTACTTC.

A note on this clone: One junction end does not reproduce the germline sequence, and a read error may be involved. This sequence joins TRBV20-1 and TRBJ1-2, with D possibly being TRBD1 (5 bases). The CDR3 runs 11 residues. CDR1 and CDR2 from the germline V gene are DFQATT and SNEGSKA (reference sequence). DNA of the CDR3: TGCAGTGCCAGAGGGGCTTATGGCTACACCTTC. Residues: CSARGAYGYTF.

V is TRBV7-2 and J is TRBJ2-2, with 8 bases lining up with TRBD2. Germline CDR1 reads SGHTA; CDR2 reads FQGNSA. CDR3 length: 13 residues. V trimming: 5 bases; J trimming: 7 bases; junction bases outside the gene matches: 3. CDR3 nucleotide sequence: TGTGCCAGCAGCCCAGGGACTAGCGGGGAGCTGTTTTTT. It codes for CASSPGTSGELFF.

The chain links TRBV7-2 to TRBJ2-5; 8 nucleotides line up with TRBD2. The CDR3 covers 15 residues. With V trimmed by 5 bases and J by 5 bases, 10 bases remained unmatched. The germline V gene has CDR1 SGHTA and CDR2 FQGNSA. The CDR3 DNA reads TGTGCCAGCAGCAGCCACCGGGGGGGCAGGGAGACCCAGTACTTC. Encoded protein: CASSSHRGGRETQYF.